A single sample is the source of the 16 T cell receptor beta chains below, sequenced in a study of T cell responses to AZD1222 COVID-19 vaccine. Sequencing was performed with immunoSEQ multiplex PCR; in TCRdb, only in-frame clones are kept and a portion is missing. The table lists about 110,000 clones, around 80% of them singletons. The material was peripheral blood, obtained on day 0 of AZD1222 vaccination. The receptors shown here come from an adult in good health.

This clone was observed a single time. The chain is built from TRBV7-2 and TRBJ2-2, with TRBD1 matching 8 bases. Trimming took 5 bases from V and 8 from J; bases not matched to a gene: 4. The CDR3 consists of 13 residues. The V gene's germline CDR1 is SGHTA and CDR2 FQGNSA. CDR3 sequence: CASSPGTGGELFF. The CDR3 nucleotides read TGTGCCAGCAGCCCTGGGACAGGAGGGGAGCTGTTTTTT.

The sample holds a few counts of this clone. The V call is TRBV4-3, the J call TRBJ1-4, with D uncertain. The CDR3 covers 15 residues. Germline V gene lookup returns CDR1 LGHNA and CDR2 YSLEER. Deletions cut 0 bases from V and 7 bases from J, with 12 bases between. The CDR3 nucleotides read TGCGCCAGCAGCCAAGAAGGCCAGTCGGGTGAAAAACTGTTTTTT. Translation gives CASSQEGQSGEKLFF.

The rearrangement links TRBV7-9 to TRBJ2-7, with TRBD2 matching over 9 bases. The length of the CDR3 is 16 residues. V lost 3 bases to trimming and J lost 4 bases; unmatched junction nucleotides: 10. In germline, CDR1 is SEHNR, CDR2 FQNEAQ (reference sequence). CDR3 nucleotide sequence: TGTGCCAGCAGCTTGGGGTTAGGACTAGCGCAATACGAGCAGTACTTC. This translates into CASSLGLGLAQYEQYF.

The chain uses TRBV2 and TRBJ1-1, with D maybe TRBD1 (5 bases). The CDR3 consists of 13 residues. V was shortened by 7 bases and J by 3 bases, with 12 bases between the two germline ends. Germline CDR1 is SNHLY and CDR2 is FYNNEI. CDR3 region: CASNLQGDTEAFF. CDR3 nucleotides: TGTGCCAGCAATCTCCAGGGAGACACTGAAGCTTTCTTT. The variable domain in full, with the rest retrieved from reference TRBV2 and TRBJ1-1, is EPEVTQTPSHQVTQMGQEVILRCVPISNHLYFYWYRQILGQKVEFLVSFYNNEISEKSEIFDDQFSVERPDGSNFTLKIRSTKLEDSAMYFCASNLQGDTEAFFGQGTRLTVV.

This clone was counted a few times. V gene TRBV7-8 combines with J gene TRBJ2-1; TRBD2 matches at 14 bases. J lost 11 bases, V lost 1 base, and 4 bases had no gene match. CDR1 and CDR2 (germline): SGHVS, FQNEAQ. The CDR3 has 15 residues. The chain's CDR3 is CASSLGRLAGGQQFF. DNA of the CDR3: TGTGCCAGCAGCTTAGGCCGACTAGCGGGGGGGCAGCAGTTCTTC.

The CDR3 is CASSAVVGGTEAFF. The CDR3 DNA reads TGTGCCAGCAGTGCCGTGGTAGGGGGCACTGAAGCTTTCTTT. This chain connects TRBV6-4 to TRBJ1-1; maybe TRBD1 (6 bases). The CDR3 length is 14 residues. The germline gives CDR1 MRHNA, CDR2 SNTAGT. Trimming cost V 4 bases and J 4 bases, with 13 bases left between them.

V usage is TRBV2 and J usage is TRBJ1-2, with 7 bases fitting TRBD1. The CDR3 has 14 residues. V lost 10 bases, J lost 2 bases, and 10 bases stayed unmatched. Germline values: CDR1 SNHLY, CDR2 FYNNEI. The CDR3 spells CANTKGTDNYGYTF. The CDR3 region has the DNA TGTGCCAACACGAAGGGGACAGACAACTATGGCTACACCTTC. The entire variable domain, with the rest obtained from reference TRBV2 and TRBJ1-2, is as follows: EPEVTQTPSHQVTQMGQEVILRCVPISNHLYFYWYRQILGQKVEFLVSFYNNEISEKSEIFDDQFSVERPDGSNFTLKIRSTKLEDSAMYFCANTKGTDNYGYTFGSGTRLTVV.

This chain uses TRBV30 with TRBJ1-2, with D maybe TRBD1 (6 bases). Germline-derived CDR1 and CDR2 are GTSNPN and SVGIG (reference sequence). Trimming stripped 1 base from V and 2 bases from J, with 8 bases between. This CDR3 comprises 13 residues. CDR3 DNA sequence: TGTGCCTGGAGTGGAGGACAGAACTATGGCTACACCTTC. Translation: CAWSGGQNYGYTF.

This chain connects TRBV5-1 to TRBJ2-1, with a possible D match to TRBD2 (6 bases). Trimming pared 3 bases from V and 9 bases from J, leaving 13 bases between. The CDR3 runs 13 residues. Germline lookup yields CDR1 SGHRS and CDR2 YFSETQ. CDR3: CASSSFLGGEQFF. The CDR3 DNA reads TGCGCCAGCAGCTCCTTCCTGGGGGGTGAGCAGTTCTTC.

V gene TRBV2 combines with J gene TRBJ2-5, with D maybe TRBD1 (6 bases). The CDR3 totals 15 residues. Germline values: CDR1 SNHLY, CDR2 FYNNEI. Trimming cost V 0 bases and J 4 bases, with 12 bases left between them. The CDR3 DNA sequence: TGTGCCAGCAGTGAAGCGGGGGCCAGGGTAGAGACCCAGTACTTC. It is translated as CASSEAGARVETQYF.

The gene calls are TRBV3-1 (or the pseudogene TRBV3-2) and TRBJ1-6; D may be TRBD1 (6 bases). CDR1 LGHDT and CDR2 YNNKEL come from the germline V gene (reference sequence). The CDR3 contains 12 residues. V gave up 5 bases and J gave up 10 bases, with 9 bases separating them. CDR3 nucleotides: TGTGCCAGCAGCACAGGGTCCTCACCCCTCCACTTT. Protein: CASSTGSSPLHF.

The chain employs TRBV19 and TRBJ1-2, with 7 bases matching TRBD1. This CDR3 is 13 amino acids long. CDR1 LNHDA and CDR2 SQIVND come from the germline V gene (reference sequence). Trimming at V came to 6 bases and at J to 7 bases, leaving 8 bases not matched to a gene. CDR3 in amino acids: CASSVDRDSGYTF. CDR3 bases: TGTGCCAGTAGCGTCGACAGGGATAGTGGCTACACCTTC.

This clone has a handful of counts. The V gene is TRBV5-6, the J gene TRBJ2-4, with TRBD2 matching 8 bases. After removal of 2 bases from V and 9 bases from J, the junction contained 7 bases not matched to a gene. The CDR3 covers 14 residues. In germline, CDR1 is SGHDT, CDR2 YYEEEE. CDR3 protein: CASSLERTSRIQYF. The CDR3 nucleotides are TGTGCCAGCAGCTTAGAGAGGACTAGCCGCATTCAGTACTTC.

The chain couples TRBV7-2 to TRBJ1-2; the D is unclear. Germline assignment: CDR1 SGHTA and CDR2 FQGNSA. The CDR3 covers 15 residues. The V gene lost 5 bases and the J gene lost 0 bases, with 13 bases spanning the gap. The CDR3 sequence: CASSPQPGTNYGYTF. CDR3 nucleotide sequence: TGTGCCAGCAGCCCTCAGCCCGGGACTAACTATGGCTACACCTTC. Using reference TRBV7-2 and TRBJ1-2 for the parts outside the CDR3, the full variable domain is GAGVSQSPSNKVTEKGKDVELRCDPISGHTALYWYRQSLGQGLEFLIYFQGNSAPDKSGLPSDRFSAERTGGSVSTLTIQRTQQEDSAVYLCASSPQPGTNYGYTFGSGTRLTVV.

This clone was counted once. V gene TRBV11-2 combines with J gene TRBJ2-1, with TRBD1 matching over 8 bases. Germline CDR1 reads SGHAT; CDR2 reads FQNNGV. V was pared by 6 bases and J by 0 bases, with 7 bases of the junction left unmatched. CDR3 size: 16 residues. The CDR3 is CASSYWTGSSYNEQFF. CDR3 DNA sequence: TGTGCCAGCAGTTACTGGACAGGGAGCTCCTACAATGAGCAGTTCTTC.

V is TRBV4-3 and J is TRBJ1-2; possibly TRBD1 for D (5 bases). V was pared by 2 bases and J by 8 bases, with 12 bases between. The CDR3 length is 13 residues. Germline CDR1 LGHNA, CDR2 YSLEER. DNA for the CDR3: TGCGCCAGCAGCCAACAGGGAAGGTTAGGCTACACCTTC. This codes for CASSQQGRLGYTF.